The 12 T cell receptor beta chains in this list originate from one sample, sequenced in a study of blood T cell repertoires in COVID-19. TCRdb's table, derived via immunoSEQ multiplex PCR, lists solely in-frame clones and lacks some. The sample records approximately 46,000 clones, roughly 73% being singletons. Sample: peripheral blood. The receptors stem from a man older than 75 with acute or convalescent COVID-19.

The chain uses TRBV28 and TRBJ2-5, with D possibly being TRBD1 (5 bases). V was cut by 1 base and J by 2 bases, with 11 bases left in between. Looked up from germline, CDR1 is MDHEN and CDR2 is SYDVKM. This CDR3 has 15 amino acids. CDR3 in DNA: TGTGCCAGCAGTTTATTCCTAGGGGCACAAGAGACCCAGTACTTC. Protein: CASSLFLGAQETQYF. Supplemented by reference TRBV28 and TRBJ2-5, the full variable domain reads DVKVTQSSRYLVKRTGEKVFLECVQDMDHENMFWYRQDPGLGLRLIYFSYDVKMKEKGDIPEGYSVSREKKERFSLILESASTNQTSMYLCASSLFLGAQETQYFGPGTRLLVL.

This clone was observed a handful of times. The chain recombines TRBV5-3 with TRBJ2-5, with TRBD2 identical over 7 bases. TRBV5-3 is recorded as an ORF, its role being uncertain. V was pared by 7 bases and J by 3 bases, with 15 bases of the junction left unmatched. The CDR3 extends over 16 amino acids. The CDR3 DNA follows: TGTGCCAGAGGGTGGGGTCTAGCGGTCGTGAAAGAGACCCAGTACTTC. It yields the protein CARGWGLAVVKETQYF.

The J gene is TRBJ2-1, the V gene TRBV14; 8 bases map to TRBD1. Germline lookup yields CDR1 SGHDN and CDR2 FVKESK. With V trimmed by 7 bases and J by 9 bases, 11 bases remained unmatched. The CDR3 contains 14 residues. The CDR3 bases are TGTGCCAGCAACGCGAGACAGGGGTTTGGTGAGCAGTTCTTC. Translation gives CASNARQGFGEQFF.

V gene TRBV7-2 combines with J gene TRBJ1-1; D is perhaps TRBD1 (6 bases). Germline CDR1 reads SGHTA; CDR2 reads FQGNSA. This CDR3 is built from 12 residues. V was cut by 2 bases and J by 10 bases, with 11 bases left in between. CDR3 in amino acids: CASSLYTGRAFF. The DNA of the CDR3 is TGTGCCAGCAGCTTATACACAGGGCGAGCTTTCTTT.

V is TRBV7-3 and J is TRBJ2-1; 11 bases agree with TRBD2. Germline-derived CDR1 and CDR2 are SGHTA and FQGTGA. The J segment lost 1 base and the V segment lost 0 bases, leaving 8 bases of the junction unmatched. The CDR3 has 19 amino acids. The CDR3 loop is CASSLTGSGRAGSYNEQFF. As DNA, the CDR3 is TGTGCCAGCAGCTTAACGGGTAGCGGGAGGGCCGGGTCCTACAATGAGCAGTTCTTC.

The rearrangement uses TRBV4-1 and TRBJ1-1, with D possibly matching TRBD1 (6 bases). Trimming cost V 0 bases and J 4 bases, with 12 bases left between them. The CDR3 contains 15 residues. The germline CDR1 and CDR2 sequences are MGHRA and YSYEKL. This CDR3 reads CASSQEDRSGTEAFF. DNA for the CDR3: TGCGCCAGCAGCCAAGAAGACAGGTCGGGCACTGAAGCTTTCTTT.

CDR3 sequence: CASSLSWGLSRTYEQYF. The CDR3 DNA follows: TGTGCCAGCAGCTTGTCTTGGGGCCTTTCTAGGACCTACGAGCAGTACTTC. V and J are TRBV5-4 and TRBJ2-7; TRBD1 is a possible D gene (5 bases). The germline V gene has CDR1 SGHNT and CDR2 YYREEE (reference sequence). Trimming left V 1 base short and J 2 bases short, with 19 bases between. The CDR3 is 17 amino acids. Drawing the rest from reference TRBV5-4 and TRBJ2-7, the complete variable domain is ETGVTQSPTHLIKTRGQQVTLRCSSQSGHNTVSWYQQALGQGPQFIFQYYREEENGRGNFPPRFSGLQFPNYSSELNVNALELDDSALYLCASSLSWGLSRTYEQYFGPGTRLTVT.

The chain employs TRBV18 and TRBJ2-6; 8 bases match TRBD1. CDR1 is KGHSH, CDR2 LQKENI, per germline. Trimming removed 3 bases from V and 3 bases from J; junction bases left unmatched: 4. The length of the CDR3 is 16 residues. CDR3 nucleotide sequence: TGTGCCAGCTCACCGCAGGGGGCTAATGGGGCCAACGTCCTGACTTTC. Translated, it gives CASSPQGANGANVLTF.

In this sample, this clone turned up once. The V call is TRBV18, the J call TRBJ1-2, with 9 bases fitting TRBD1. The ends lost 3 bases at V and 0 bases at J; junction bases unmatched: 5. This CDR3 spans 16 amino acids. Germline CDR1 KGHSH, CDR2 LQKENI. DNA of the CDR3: TGTGCCAGCTCACCCCTGGACAGGGGCGCTAACTATGGCTACACCTTC. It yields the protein CASSPLDRGANYGYTF.

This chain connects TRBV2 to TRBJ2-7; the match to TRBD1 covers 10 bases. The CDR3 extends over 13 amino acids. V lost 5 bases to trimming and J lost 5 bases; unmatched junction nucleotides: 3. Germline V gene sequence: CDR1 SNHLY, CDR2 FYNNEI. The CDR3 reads CASSRDRGHEQYF. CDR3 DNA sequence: TGTGCCAGCAGTCGGGACAGGGGCCACGAGCAGTACTTC.

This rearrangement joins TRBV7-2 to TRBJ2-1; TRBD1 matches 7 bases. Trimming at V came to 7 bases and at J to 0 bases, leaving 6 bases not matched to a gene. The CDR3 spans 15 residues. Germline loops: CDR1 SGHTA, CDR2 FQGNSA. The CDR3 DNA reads TGTGCCAGCACGACACGACAGGGCTCCTACAATGAGCAGTTCTTC. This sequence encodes CASTTRQGSYNEQFF.

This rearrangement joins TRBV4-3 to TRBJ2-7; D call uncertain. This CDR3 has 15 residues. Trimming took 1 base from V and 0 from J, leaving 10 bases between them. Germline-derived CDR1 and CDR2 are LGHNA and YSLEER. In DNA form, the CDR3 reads TGCGCCAGCAGCCAAGGAATCCATAGCTCCTACGAGCAGTACTTC. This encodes CASSQGIHSSYEQYF.